This entry describes one T cell receptor (beta chain). These data belong to a study of shared clonotypes between healthy human individuals. The protocol was immunoSEQ multiplex PCR, while the TCRdb copy is restricted to in-frame clones and leaves out a portion. The table shows about a million clones, with approximately 80% occurring only once. Input material: memory CD4+ T cells sorted from blood. The subset denotes: CD45RA-negative fraction. This TCR was sampled from a man between 18 and 35 years old in good health.

The DNA for the CDR3 is TGTGCCAGCAGCTACGAATTTCGGGAGGGGCCAGATACGCAGTATTTT. Amino acids: CASSYEFREGPDTQYF. The chain uses TRBV5-4 and TRBJ2-3; 8 bases fit TRBD2. With 3 bases clipped from V and 4 bases from J, the junction kept 10 bases outside the gene matches. The germline V gene encodes CDR1 SGHNT and CDR2 YYREEE (reference sequence). CDR3 length: 16 residues.